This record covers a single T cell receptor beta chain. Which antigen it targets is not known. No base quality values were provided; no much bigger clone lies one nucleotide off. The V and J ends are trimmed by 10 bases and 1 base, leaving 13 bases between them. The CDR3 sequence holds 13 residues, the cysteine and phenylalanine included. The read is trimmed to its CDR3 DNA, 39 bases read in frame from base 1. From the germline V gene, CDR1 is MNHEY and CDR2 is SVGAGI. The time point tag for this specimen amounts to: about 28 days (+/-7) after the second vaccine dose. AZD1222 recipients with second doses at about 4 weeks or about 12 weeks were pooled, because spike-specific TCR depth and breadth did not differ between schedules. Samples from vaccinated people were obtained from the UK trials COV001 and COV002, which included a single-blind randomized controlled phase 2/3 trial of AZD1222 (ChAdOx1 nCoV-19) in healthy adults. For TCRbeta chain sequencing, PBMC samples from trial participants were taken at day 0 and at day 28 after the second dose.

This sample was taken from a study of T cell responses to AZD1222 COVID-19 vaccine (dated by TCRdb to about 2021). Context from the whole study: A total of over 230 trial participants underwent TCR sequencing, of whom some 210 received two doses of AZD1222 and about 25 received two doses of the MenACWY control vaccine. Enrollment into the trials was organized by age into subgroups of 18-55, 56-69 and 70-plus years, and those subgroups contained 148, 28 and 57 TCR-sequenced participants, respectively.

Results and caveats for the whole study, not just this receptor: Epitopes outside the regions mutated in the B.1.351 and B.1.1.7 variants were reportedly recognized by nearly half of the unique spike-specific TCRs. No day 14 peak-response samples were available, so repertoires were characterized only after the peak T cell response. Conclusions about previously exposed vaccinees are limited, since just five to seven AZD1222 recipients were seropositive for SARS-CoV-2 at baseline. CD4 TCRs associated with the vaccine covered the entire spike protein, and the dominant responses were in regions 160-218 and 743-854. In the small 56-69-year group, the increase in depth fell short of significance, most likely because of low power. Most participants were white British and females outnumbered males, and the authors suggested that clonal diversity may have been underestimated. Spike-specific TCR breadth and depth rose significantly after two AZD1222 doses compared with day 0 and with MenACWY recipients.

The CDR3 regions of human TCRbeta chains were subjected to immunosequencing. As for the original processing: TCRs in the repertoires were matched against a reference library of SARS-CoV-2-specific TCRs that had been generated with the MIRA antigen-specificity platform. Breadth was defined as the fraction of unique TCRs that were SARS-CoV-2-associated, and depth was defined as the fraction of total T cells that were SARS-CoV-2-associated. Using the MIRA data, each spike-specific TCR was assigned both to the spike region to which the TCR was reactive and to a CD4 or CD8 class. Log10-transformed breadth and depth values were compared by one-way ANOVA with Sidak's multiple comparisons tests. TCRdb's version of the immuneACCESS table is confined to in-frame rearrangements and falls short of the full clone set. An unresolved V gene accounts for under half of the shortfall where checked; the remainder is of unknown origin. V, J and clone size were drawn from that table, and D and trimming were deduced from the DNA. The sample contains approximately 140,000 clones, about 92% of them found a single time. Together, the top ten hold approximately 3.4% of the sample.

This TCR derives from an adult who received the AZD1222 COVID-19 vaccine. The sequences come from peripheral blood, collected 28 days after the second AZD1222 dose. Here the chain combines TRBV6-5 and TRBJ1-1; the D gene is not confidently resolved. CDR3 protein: CATRKSGNTEAFF. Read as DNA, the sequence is TGTGCCACTCGAAAGTCGGGGAACACTGAAGCTTTCTTT.